These 32 T cell receptor beta chains came from one sample sequenced in a study of Tregs in tolerant kidney transplant recipients. This table comes from immunoSEQ multiplex PCR, and its TCRdb copy is limited to in-frame clones, with some not included. In the table there are around 86,000 clones, roughly 90% of which are singletons. The nonmyeloablative bone marrow transplants came from related graft donors, with transient mixed chimerism. The sample in question was CD4+ T cells from blood (PBMCs), obtained 24 months after the transplant. These receptors all stem from a human patient who received a combined kidney and bone marrow transplant. The graft donor may be the source of some T cells.

To note about this clone: Its ends do not fully match the called genes, so a read error is possible. Different DNA sequences within this sample yield the same CDR3. V and J are TRBV27 and TRBJ1-6, with D uncertain. From germline, CDR1 is MNHEY and CDR2 SMNVEV (reference sequence). This CDR3 has 14 amino acids. The CDR3 here is CASSLAQYNSPLHF. As DNA, the CDR3 is TGTGCCAGCAGTTTAGCCCAGTATAATTCCCCCCTCCACTTT.

V gene TRBV7-2 combines with J gene TRBJ2-7; no reliable D call. CDR1 is SGHTA, CDR2 FQGNSA, per germline. Trimming shortened V by 4 bases and J by 7 bases, and 11 bases separated the two germline ends. CDR3 length equals 12 residues. The CDR3 DNA sequence: TGTGCCAGCAGCTCCCGAGATTCGGAGCAGTACTTC. Translating gives CASSSRDSEQYF.

CDR3 in amino acids: CASSLALRLEQETQYF. CDR3 DNA: TGTGCCAGCAGCTTAGCTTTAAGACTAGAACAAGAGACCCAGTACTTC. The gene calls are TRBV7-9 and TRBJ2-5; tentatively, D is TRBD2 (6 bases). CDR1 is SEHNR and CDR2 is FQNEAQ in the germline V gene (reference sequence). V gave up 0 bases and J gave up 2 bases, with 13 bases separating them. The CDR3 runs to 16 residues.

This chain uses TRBV10-3 with TRBJ1-1, with TRBD1 as a possible D gene (5 bases). This CDR3 has 14 residues. V was cut by 4 bases and J by 2 bases, with 11 bases left in between. CDR1 and CDR2 from the germline V gene are ENHRY and SYGVKD. CDR3 residues: CAISAQGPNTEAFF. CDR3 sequence (DNA): TGTGCCATCAGTGCGCAGGGCCCCAACACTGAAGCTTTCTTT.

This rearrangement joins TRBV7-2 to TRBJ1-1; 8 bases are a match to TRBD1. CDR1 SGHTA and CDR2 FQGNSA come from the germline V gene. The CDR3 is 17 residues long. The V and J ends lost 4 bases and 0 bases, in that order; junction bases with no gene match: 10. In DNA, the CDR3 is TGTGCCAGCAGCTCCGACAGGGGTCAAAGCATGAACACTGAAGCTTTCTTT. Translated, it gives CASSSDRGQSMNTEAFF.

The rearrangement joins TRBV5-1 to TRBJ2-1, with 14 positions matching TRBD2. Germline CDR1 SGHRS, CDR2 YFSETQ. The CDR3 contains 15 residues. V trimming: 5 bases; J trimming: 7 bases; junction bases outside the gene matches: 5. CDR3 sequence (DNA): TGCGCCAGCAGTTTTGGGACTAGCGGGAGTAATGAGCAGTTCTTC. Protein sequence: CASSFGTSGSNEQFF.

The rearrangement joins TRBV9 to TRBJ2-5; the D is unclear. Germline V gene lookup returns CDR1 SGDLS and CDR2 YYNGEE. Trimming took 0 bases from V and 5 from J, leaving 11 bases between them. The CDR3 loop spans 14 amino acids. The CDR3 region has the DNA TGTGCCAGCAGCGTAGATGAGGCGAGGGAGACCCAGTACTTC. The encoded protein is CASSVDEARETQYF.

The chain uses TRBV7-3 and TRBJ2-2, with TRBD2 identical over 12 bases. CDR3 length equals 15 residues. V gave up 4 bases and J gave up 4 bases; unmatched junction bases: 1. Germline V lookup: CDR1 SGHTA, CDR2 FQGTGA. The CDR3 coding sequence is TGTGCCAGCAGCTCTAGCGGGAGGGCCACCGGGGAGCTGTTTTTT. This translates into CASSSSGRATGELFF.

The chain joins TRBV5-1 to TRBJ1-1; TRBD1 agrees at 8 bases. Looked up from germline, CDR1 is SGHRS and CDR2 is YFSETQ. V was clipped by 4 bases and J by 11 bases; unmatched bases: 13. The CDR3 has 14 residues. Written as DNA, the CDR3 is TGCGCCAGCAGCCGTGGACAGGGAGGGAGAGGGGCTTTCTTT. It yields the protein CASSRGQGGRGAFF.

This chain uses TRBV18 with TRBJ2-2, with 8 bases matching TRBD1. J was trimmed by 6 bases and V by 1 base; bases with no gene match: 4. Germline CDR1 and CDR2: KGHSH and LQKENI. The CDR3 is made up of 15 amino acids. The CDR3 loop reads CASSPRQGAPGELFF. CDR3 sequence (DNA): TGTGCCAGCTCACCACGCCAGGGGGCGCCCGGGGAGCTGTTTTTT.

As concerns this clone: Other DNA variants within this sample encode the same CDR3. The rearrangement links TRBV7-9 to TRBJ1-6; unclear D gene. Trimming took 5 bases from V and 0 from J, leaving 8 bases between them. Germline CDR1 is SEHNR and CDR2 is FQNEAQ (reference sequence). The CDR3 has 15 residues. Here the CDR3 reads CASSAGSSYNSPLHF. The CDR3 region has the DNA TGTGCCAGCAGCGCGGGGAGCTCCTATAATTCACCCCTCCACTTT.

In this sample, this clone turned up a few times. The chain's CDR3 is CASSEGSKDGNTIYF. CDR3 DNA sequence: TGTGCCAGCAGTGAGGGCTCAAAGGATGGAAACACCATATATTTT. This chain joins TRBV6-4 and TRBJ1-3; D not certain. V shed 3 bases and J shed 3 bases, with 12 bases lying between them. The CDR3 runs to 15 residues. Germline CDR1 is MRHNA and CDR2 is SNTAGT.

This chain joins TRBV15 and TRBJ2-7, with unresolved D. V gave up 0 bases and J gave up 6 bases, with 6 bases separating them. The CDR3 totals 12 residues. Germline lookup yields CDR1 LNHNV and CDR2 YYDKDF (reference sequence). CDR3 region: CATSRDEFEQYF. In DNA form, the CDR3 reads TGTGCCACCAGCAGAGACGAGTTCGAGCAGTACTTC.

The V gene is TRBV5-1, the J gene TRBJ2-2; maybe TRBD2 (5 bases). The CDR3 is 15 amino acids. With 4 bases removed from V and 4 bases from J, the gap between germline ends came to 14 bases. In germline, CDR1 is SGHRS, CDR2 YFSETQ. CDR3 amino acids: CASSQELGSTGELFF. CDR3 sequence (DNA): TGCGCCAGCAGCCAGGAGCTAGGGAGCACCGGGGAGCTGTTTTTT.

This chain links TRBV7-2 with TRBJ2-1, with 7 nucleotides matching TRBD2. Germline values: CDR1 SGHTA, CDR2 FQGNSA. CDR3 length: 15 residues. V was pared by 1 base and J by 7 bases, with 7 bases of the junction left unmatched. This chain's CDR3 is CASSLVGGGGNEQFF. DNA of the CDR3: TGTGCCAGCAGCTTAGTGGGGGGGGGAGGTAATGAGCAGTTCTTC.

This clone was recorded once. The J gene is TRBJ1-5, the V gene TRBV7-2, with unresolved D. Trimming pared 1 base from V and 3 bases from J, leaving 7 bases between. Per germline, CDR1 SGHTA and CDR2 FQGNSA. The CDR3 runs to 14 residues. The CDR3 here is CASSLDGLNQPQHF. In DNA form, the CDR3 reads TGTGCCAGCAGCTTAGACGGTCTCAATCAGCCCCAGCATTTT. The whole variable domain, filled in from reference TRBV7-2 and TRBJ1-5, reads GAGVSQSPSNKVTEKGKDVELRCDPISGHTALYWYRQSLGQGLEFLIYFQGNSAPDKSGLPSDRFSAERTGGSVSTLTIQRTQQEDSAVYLCASSLDGLNQPQHFGDGTRLSIL.

The genes are TRBV10-3 and TRBJ1-1; weak D call: TRBD1 (6 bases). Trimming cost V 6 bases and J 5 bases, with 7 bases left between them. Per germline, CDR1 ENHRY and CDR2 SYGVKD. This CDR3 contains 11 residues. The chain's CDR3 is CAISRGTEAFF. CDR3 bases: TGTGCCATCAGCAGGGGTACTGAAGCTTTCTTT.

The chain has TRBV18 and TRBJ2-5, with unresolved D. Germline CDR1 KGHSH, CDR2 LQKENI. The V gene lost 10 bases and the J gene lost 1 base, with 10 bases spanning the gap. The CDR3 consists of 12 residues. CDR3 in DNA: TGTGCCACCCAGGCTTCCCAAGAGACCCAGTACTTC. Protein sequence: CATQASQETQYF.

The genes are TRBV7-2 and TRBJ1-5; tentatively, D is TRBD1 (5 bases). This CDR3 has 15 residues. From germline, CDR1 is SGHTA and CDR2 FQGNSA. The V end was cut by 1 base, the J end by 3 bases, with 10 bases between. In nucleotides, the CDR3 is TGTGCCAGCAGCTTAGAGGCAGGGAACAATCAGCCCCAGCATTTT. Amino acids: CASSLEAGNNQPQHF.

The chain is built from TRBV30 and TRBJ1-2; the D gene is possibly TRBD1 (5 bases). From germline, CDR1 is GTSNPN and CDR2 SVGIG (reference sequence). Trimming cost V 0 bases and J 10 bases, with 15 bases left between them. The CDR3 consists of 13 residues. The CDR3 region is CAWSVRIGGDYTF. Written as DNA, the CDR3 is TGTGCCTGGAGTGTACGTATCGGGGGGGACTACACCTTC. The full variable domain, completed using reference TRBV30 and TRBJ1-2, is SQTIHQWPATLVQPVGSPLSLECTVEGTSNPNLYWYRQAAGRGLQLLFYSVGIGQISSEVPQNLSASRPQDRQFILSSKKLLLSDSGFYLCAWSVRIGGDYTFGSGTRLTVV.

The chain combines TRBV7-2 with TRBJ1-5; TRBD1 is a possible D gene (6 bases). CDR1 is SGHTA and CDR2 is FQGNSA in the germline V gene. V was trimmed by 4 bases and J by 9 bases, leaving 19 bases between them. The CDR3 covers 15 residues. The CDR3 sequence is CASSSMGQGARPQHF. DNA for the CDR3: TGTGCCAGCAGCTCTATGGGACAAGGGGCACGGCCCCAGCATTTT.

V and J are TRBV18 and TRBJ2-4; 14 nucleotides match TRBD2. This CDR3 region has 21 residues. Losses at the gene ends were 9 bases for V and 0 bases for J; bases not matched to a gene: 19. Germline loops: CDR1 KGHSH, CDR2 LQKENI. CDR3 sequence: CASTLRRPGLAGEIAKNIQYF. As DNA, the CDR3 is TGTGCCAGTACGTTGCGGCGCCCGGGACTAGCGGGGGAGATAGCCAAAAACATTCAGTACTTC.

The CDR3 spells CASSFSEVETQYF. CDR3 sequence (DNA): TGTGCCAGCAGCTTTTCGGAGGTGGAGACCCAGTACTTC. The V and J genes are TRBV7-2 and TRBJ2-5, with D possibly matching TRBD2 (5 bases). This CDR3 contains 13 residues. Germline V lookup: CDR1 SGHTA, CDR2 FQGNSA. V was shortened by 3 bases and J by 5 bases, with 10 bases between the two germline ends.

CDR3 sequence reads: CASSLPGTSGYYEQYF. CDR3 nucleotide sequence: TGTGCCAGCAGCCTCCCCGGTACTAGCGGGTACTACGAGCAGTACTTC. The V and J genes are TRBV13 and TRBJ2-7; 9 bases are a match to TRBD2. The V and J ends lost 5 bases and 3 bases, in that order; junction bases with no gene match: 11. This CDR3 spans 16 amino acids. Germline V CDR1 and CDR2: PRHDT, FYEKMQ (reference sequence).

This chain connects TRBV27 to TRBJ2-3, with D possibly being TRBD2 (6 bases). The ends were cut back, 6 bases at V and 0 bases at J, with 13 bases in the middle. This CDR3 region has 15 residues. Germline loops: CDR1 MNHEY, CDR2 SMNVEV (reference sequence). The CDR3 protein is CASSPVAVSTDTQYF. DNA for the CDR3: TGTGCCAGCAGCCCAGTAGCGGTTAGCACAGATACGCAGTATTTT.

This clone appeared once. The rearrangement uses TRBV4-3 and TRBJ2-1; possibly TRBD2 for D (6 bases). V shed 0 bases and J shed 5 bases, with 11 bases lying between them. The CDR3 loop spans 15 amino acids. CDR1 and CDR2 (germline): LGHNA, YSLEER. CDR3 loop: CASSQEASVHNEQFF. Written as DNA, the CDR3 is TGCGCCAGCAGCCAAGAGGCTAGCGTCCACAATGAGCAGTTCTTC.

The chain combines TRBV29-1 with TRBJ2-4; TRBD1 matches 9 bases. V lost 6 bases to trimming and J lost 1 base; unmatched junction nucleotides: 7. The germline gives CDR1 SQVTM, CDR2 ANQGSEA. CDR3 size: 15 residues. CDR3 amino acids: CSVYTGGSAKNIQYF. In DNA form, the CDR3 reads TGCAGCGTGTACACAGGGGGCTCGGCCAAAAACATTCAGTACTTC. The variable domain in full, completed from reference TRBV29-1 and TRBJ2-4, reads SAVISQKPSRDICQRGTSLTIQCQVDSQVTMMFWYRQQPGQSLTLIATANQGSEATYESGFVIDKFPISRPNLTFSTLTVSNMSPEDSSIYLCSVYTGGSAKNIQYFGAGTRLSVL.

The J gene is TRBJ1-4, the V gene TRBV6-6, with TRBD1 matching 7 bases. V gave up 5 bases and J gave up 8 bases; unmatched junction bases: 5. Germline CDR1 MNHNY, CDR2 SVGAGI (reference sequence). The CDR3 sequence is 13 residues long. CDR3 residues: CASSPRDREKLFF. The CDR3 DNA reads as TGTGCCAGCAGTCCCCGGGACAGAGAAAAACTGTTTTTT.

The V gene is TRBV7-2, the J gene TRBJ1-2; 9 bases agree with TRBD1. Germline assignment: CDR1 SGHTA and CDR2 FQGNSA. V gave up 5 bases and J gave up 2 bases; unmatched junction bases: 0. This CDR3 is built from 13 residues. The CDR3 reads CASSGQGNYGYTF. CDR3 DNA sequence: TGTGCCAGCAGCGGACAGGGGAACTATGGCTACACCTTC.

The chain couples TRBV27 to TRBJ2-7, with 7 bases aligning to TRBD1. The V and J ends lost 4 bases and 3 bases, in that order; junction bases with no gene match: 12. From germline, CDR1 is MNHEY and CDR2 SMNVEV (reference sequence). CDR3 length: 16 amino acids. The CDR3 spells CASSSYKNRGFYEQYF. The CDR3 coding sequence is TGTGCCAGCAGTTCCTATAAAAACAGGGGTTTCTACGAGCAGTACTTC.

The rearrangement joins TRBV5-4 to TRBJ2-7; D remains ambiguous. V lost 3 bases and J 3 bases, leaving 13 bases between the germline ends. Looked up from germline, CDR1 is SGHNT and CDR2 is YYREEE (reference sequence). The CDR3 runs to 14 residues. The CDR3 here is CASSSTASNYEQYF. CDR3 nucleotide sequence: TGTGCCAGCAGCTCAACAGCTTCTAACTACGAGCAGTACTTC. The full variable domain, its missing parts supplied by reference TRBV5-4 and TRBJ2-7, is ETGVTQSPTHLIKTRGQQVTLRCSSQSGHNTVSWYQQALGQGPQFIFQYYREEENGRGNFPPRFSGLQFPNYSSELNVNALELDDSALYLCASSSTASNYEQYFGPGTRLTVT.

The chain is built from TRBV14 and TRBJ2-7; 8 bases fit TRBD2. V trimming: 1 base; J trimming: 4 bases; junction bases outside the gene matches: 6. The CDR3 extends over 15 amino acids. From germline, CDR1 is SGHDN and CDR2 FVKESK. The CDR3 sequence: CASSQASGSFYEQYF. The CDR3 DNA follows: TGTGCCAGCAGCCAAGCAAGCGGGAGCTTTTACGAGCAGTACTTC.